This T cell receptor beta chain was profiled in a study of immune evolution from preneoplasia to lung adenocarcinoma. Method: immunoSEQ multiplex PCR; TCRdb's copy keeps in-frame clones and lacks some. The sample holds around 2,300 clones, 75% to 85% seen once. Between the mid-2010s and the late 2010s, patients underwent resection in Japan or China. Germline lookup yields CDR1 MNHEY and CDR2 SVGAGI. CDR3 length: 14 residues. Trimming left V 10 bases short and J 1 base short, with 15 bases between. Whole-study findings and limits: Later-stage lesions appeared to have more T cells, more diversity, less clonality. From normal lung to invasive adenocarcinoma, top clone frequencies appeared to decrease.

Turning to this clone: Its target is not known.

The sequenced material came from FFPE normal lung tissue adjacent to the tumor. The chain couples TRBV6-5 to TRBJ2-3; D assignment may be TRBD1 or TRBD2 (5 bases each). This receptor was taken from a person between 50 and 60 years old with lung adenocarcinoma. DNA for the CDR3: TGTGCCACACGCCGGGACGGCCGCACAGATACGCAGTATTTT. Translating it yields CATRRDGRTDTQYF.